Sequencing of this T cell receptor (beta chain) was carried out in a study of brain T cells in children with intractable seizures. There are 17 residues in the CDR3. CDR1 MNHEY and CDR2 SMNVEV come from the germline V gene (reference sequence). Trimming stripped 4 bases from V and 0 bases from J, with 15 bases between. Using immunoSEQ multiplex PCR, the repertoire was profiled, and TCRdb retains in-frame clones only, with some absent. There are about 350,000 clones in the sample; about 93% occur only once, and roughly 5.8% lies in the top ten. This sample's time point: blood from clinic visit 5 months post-surgery; TSC patient then seizure free.

The source of this sequence is a boy in the first two years of life with tuberous sclerosis and intractable seizures. The rearrangement joins TRBV27 to TRBJ1-4, with TRBD1 as a possible D gene (5 bases). The sample consisted of peripheral blood, taken more than 4 months after surgery. CDR3 residues: CASSWGASIATNEKLFF. The CDR3 nucleotides are TGTGCCAGCAGTTGGGGCGCCTCGATTGCAACTAATGAAAAACTGTTTTTT.